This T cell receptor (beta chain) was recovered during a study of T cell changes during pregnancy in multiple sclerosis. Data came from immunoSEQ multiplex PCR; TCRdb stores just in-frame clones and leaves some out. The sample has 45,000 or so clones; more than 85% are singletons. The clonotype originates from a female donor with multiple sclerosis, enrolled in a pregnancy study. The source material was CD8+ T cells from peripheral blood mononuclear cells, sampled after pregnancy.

The CDR3 nucleotides are TGTGCCAGCAGACTCGACAGTTATAGCAATCAGCCCCAGCATTTT. This encodes CASRLDSYSNQPQHF. V is TRBV6-5 and J is TRBJ1-5, with D possibly being TRBD1 (5 bases). V lost 6 bases to trimming and J lost 0 bases, with 12 bases between them. The CDR3 spans 15 residues. CDR1 MNHEY and CDR2 SVGAGI come from the germline V gene.